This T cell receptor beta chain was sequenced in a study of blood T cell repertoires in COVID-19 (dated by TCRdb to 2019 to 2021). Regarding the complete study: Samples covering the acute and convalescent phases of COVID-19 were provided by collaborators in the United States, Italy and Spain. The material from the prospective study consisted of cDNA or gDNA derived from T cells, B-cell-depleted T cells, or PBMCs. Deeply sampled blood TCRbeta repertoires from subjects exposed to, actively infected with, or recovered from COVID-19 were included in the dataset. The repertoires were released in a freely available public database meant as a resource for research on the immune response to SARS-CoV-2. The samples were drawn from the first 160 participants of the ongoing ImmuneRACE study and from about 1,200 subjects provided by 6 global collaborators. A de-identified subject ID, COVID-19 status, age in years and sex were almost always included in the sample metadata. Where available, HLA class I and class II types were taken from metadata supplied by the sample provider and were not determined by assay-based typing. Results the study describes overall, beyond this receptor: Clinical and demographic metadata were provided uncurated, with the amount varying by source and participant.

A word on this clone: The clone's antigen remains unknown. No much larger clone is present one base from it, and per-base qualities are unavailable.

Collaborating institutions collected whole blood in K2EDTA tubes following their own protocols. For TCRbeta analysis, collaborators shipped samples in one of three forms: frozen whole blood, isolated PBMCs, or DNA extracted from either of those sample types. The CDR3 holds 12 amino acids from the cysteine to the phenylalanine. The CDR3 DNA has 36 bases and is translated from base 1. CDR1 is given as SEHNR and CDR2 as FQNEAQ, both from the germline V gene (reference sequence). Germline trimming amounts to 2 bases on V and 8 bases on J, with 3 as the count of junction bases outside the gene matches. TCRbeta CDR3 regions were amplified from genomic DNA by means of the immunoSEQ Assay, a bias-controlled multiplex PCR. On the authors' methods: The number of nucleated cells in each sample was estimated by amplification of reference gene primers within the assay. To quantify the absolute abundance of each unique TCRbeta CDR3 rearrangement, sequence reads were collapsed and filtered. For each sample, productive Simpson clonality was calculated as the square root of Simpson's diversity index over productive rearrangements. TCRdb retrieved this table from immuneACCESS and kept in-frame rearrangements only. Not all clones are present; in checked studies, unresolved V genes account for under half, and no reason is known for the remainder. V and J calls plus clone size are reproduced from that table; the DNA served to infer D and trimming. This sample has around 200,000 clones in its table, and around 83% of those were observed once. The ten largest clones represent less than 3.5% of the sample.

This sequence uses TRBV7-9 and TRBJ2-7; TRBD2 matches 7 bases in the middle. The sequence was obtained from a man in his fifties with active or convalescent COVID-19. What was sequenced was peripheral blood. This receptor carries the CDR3 CASSLREGKQYF. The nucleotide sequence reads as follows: TGTGCCAGCAGCTTAAGGGAGGGTAAGCAGTACTTC.